Listed below are T cell receptor beta chains from one sample, sequenced in a study of shared T cell receptors in the human thymus. Method: immunoSEQ multiplex PCR; TCRdb's copy keeps in-frame clones and lacks some. Of some 640,000 clones listed, around 87% were seen once; the top ten hold more than 0.009%. The same sample was also studied in work on human thymus T cells.

The sequencing sample was made of thymocytes. Receptors originate from a boy younger than two with a congenital heart defect. Both conserved end residues are part of each CDR3. Fields, in order: D gene, J gene, V gene, clone size, CDR3 DNA, CDR3 protein. A D gene is named only where the DNA matches it firmly. Where a row states a size, it is once, few, many or the class of an expanded clone; other rows omit it.

TRBD1,TRBJ1-1,TRBV5-4,NA,TGTGCCAGCAGCTTTAGGGGGCAGGTCACTGAAGCTTTCTTT,CASSFRGQVTEAFF
NA,TRBJ1-2,TRBV2,NA,TGTGCCAGCAGTGAAGCAGAGAAGAACTTCGTCGAGATATATGGCTACACCTTC,CASSEAEKNFVEIYGYTF
TRBD2,TRBJ2-1,TRBV10-2,NA,TGCGCCAGCACGGGACTAGCGGGCTTCTACAATGAGCAGTTCTTC,CASTGLAGFYNEQFF
NA,TRBJ1-2,TRBV11-2,NA,TGTGCCACCAGGGTTAGAGATGGCTACACCTTC,CATRVRDGYTF
NA,TRBJ2-4,TRBV6-4,NA,TGTGCTGAGGCCGGGGTGAAAGCCAAAAACATTCAGTACTTC,CAEAGVKAKNIQYF
NA,TRBJ2-6,TRBV15,NA,TGTGCCACCAGCAGAACAGTCTCTGGGGCCAACGTCCTGACTTTC,CATSRTVSGANVLTF
NA,TRBJ2-1,TRBV6-5,NA,TGTGCCAGCAGTCCTTCCGTCAATGAGCAGTTCTTC,CASSPSVNEQFF
NA,TRBJ2-2,TRBV29-1,once,TGCAGCGTTGACGGCGGTAACACCGGGGAGCTGTTTTTT,CSVDGGNTGELFF
NA,TRBJ2-5,TRBV28,NA,TGTGCCAGCAACGCGGGAACTCAAGAGACCCAGTACTTC,CASNAGTQETQYF
TRBD1,TRBJ2-1,TRBV15,NA,TGTGCCACCAGCAGAAGGACAGGGTTACCCATCAATGAGCAGTTCTTC,CATSRRTGLPINEQFF
TRBD1,TRBJ2-7,TRBV19,once,TGTGCCAGTAGGGACAGTCAGGGGGCTGCGTACGAGCAGTACTTC,CASRDSQGAAYEQYF
NA,TRBJ2-2,TRBV28,NA,TGTGCCAGCAGCCTCCTCCGGAGAACGAACACCGGGGAGCTGTTTTTT,CASSLLRRTNTGELFF
NA,TRBJ2-3,TRBV18,NA,TGTGCCAGCTCACCACTCGTAGCAGGCGGGGGCACAGATACGCAGTATTTT,CASSPLVAGGGTDTQYF
TRBD1,TRBJ1-5,TRBV2,NA,TGTGCCAGCAGTGAAAGGGGAGACAGGGCCCGTAATCAGCCCCAGCATTTT,CASSERGDRARNQPQHF
NA,TRBJ1-1,TRBV2,NA,TGTGCCAGCAGTGAAGCGGCGGGAGGGAACACTGAAGCTTTCTTT,CASSEAAGGNTEAFF
NA,TRBJ1-5,TRBV4-1,NA,TGCGCCAGCAGCCAAGGACAAGGACCACAGGAGTTGTATAGCAATCAGCCCCAGCATTTT,CASSQGQGPQELYSNQPQHF
NA,TRBJ2-3,TRBV29-1,NA,TGCAGCGTTGAGATTTCTCTAACCAGCACAGATACGCAGTATTTT,CSVEISLTSTDTQYF
TRBD2,TRBJ2-2,TRBV7-2,NA,TGTGCCAGCAGCTTAGCGGGAGGGGTCGGGGAGCTGTTTTTT,CASSLAGGVGELFF
NA,TRBJ2-3,TRBV2,NA,TGTGCCAGCAGGGCGACTAGCACAGATACGCAGTATTTT,CASRATSTDTQYF
NA,TRBJ1-1,TRBV7-2,NA,TGTGCCAGCAGCTTAGTGGGGAGTTTATCCACTGAAGCTTTCTTT,CASSLVGSLSTEAFF
TRBD1,TRBJ2-2,TRBV5-1,NA,TGCGCCAGCAGCACCCTGGACAGGGCGAACACCGGGGAGCTGTTTTTT,CASSTLDRANTGELFF
TRBD1,TRBJ2-7,TRBV6-5,NA,TGTGCCAGCAGTTACCTAGGGACAGACCCCTCCTACGAGCAGTACTTC,CASSYLGTDPSYEQYF
TRBD1,TRBJ1-1,TRBV5-8,NA,TGTGCCAGCAGCGGGGAGGACAGGGGGCACACTGAAGCTTTCTTT,CASSGEDRGHTEAFF
TRBD2,TRBJ2-1,TRBV19,NA,TGTGCCAGTAGTATAGGGGACCGGACTAGCGGGAAATACAATGAGCAGTTCTTC,CASSIGDRTSGKYNEQFF
NA,TRBJ1-6,TRBV15,NA,TGTGCCACCAGCAGAGCTCTGGGCCTCTTTGGATATAATTCACCCCTCCACTTT,CATSRALGLFGYNSPLHF
TRBD1,TRBJ2-1,TRBV7-6,NA,TGTGCCAGCAGCTTAGCAGGGACAGACCATGAGCAGTTCTTC,CASSLAGTDHEQFF
TRBD1,TRBJ1-1,TRBV4-1,NA,TGCGCCAGCAGCCAAGCTACAGGGGTCACCACTGAAGCTTTCTTT,CASSQATGVTTEAFF
TRBD1,TRBJ2-2,TRBV5-6,NA,TGTGCCAGCAGCTTGGGAGGACAGGAGAAGAACACCGGGGAGCTGTTTTTT,CASSLGGQEKNTGELFF
NA,TRBJ2-5,TRBV29-1,NA,TGCAGCGTTGGGTACGGGAGACAAGAGACCCAGTACTTC,CSVGYGRQETQYF
TRBD2,TRBJ2-7,TRBV27,NA,TGTGCCAGCAGTTTCAACCGTAGCGGGACCAGCTCCTACGAGCAGTACTTC,CASSFNRSGTSSYEQYF
NA,TRBJ1-1,TRBV29-1,NA,TGCAGCGTTGAAGATCTTCAGGCTCTGAACACTGAAGCTTTCTTT,CSVEDLQALNTEAFF
NA,TRBJ1-1,TRBV28,NA,TGTGCCAGCAGTCCGCACACCAACGCTGAAGCTTTCTTT,CASSPHTNAEAFF
TRBD1,TRBJ2-7,TRBV5-6,once,TGTGCCAGCAGCTCCTCCGGGACAGGGGTTTGGCGGTTCTTC,CASSSSGTGVWRFF
NA,TRBJ1-2,TRBV28,few,TGTGCCAGCAGCGCTACGGACAGACTCTATGGCTACACCTTC,CASSATDRLYGYTF
TRBD1,TRBJ2-1,TRBV7-9,NA,TGTGCCAGCAGCTTCGAGGACAGGCAGTACAATGAGCAGTTCTTC,CASSFEDRQYNEQFF
NA,TRBJ1-5,TRBV4-3,NA,TGCGCCAGCAGCCAAAACAGGGTGGGGGATCAGCCCCAGCATTTT,CASSQNRVGDQPQHF
NA,TRBJ1-2,TRBV4-3,NA,TGCGCCAGCAGAGGGAACAGGCGGTCGGATGGCTACACCTTC,CASRGNRRSDGYTF
NA,TRBJ2-3,TRBV7-2,once,TGTGCCAGCAGCCGACGCCGGGCGGGTGACACTAGCACAGATACGCAGTATTTT,CASSRRRAGDTSTDTQYF
TRBD2,TRBJ2-3,TRBV9,NA,TGTGCCAGCAGCGTAGCAGCGGGGGGCCGCACAGATACGCAGTATTTT,CASSVAAGGRTDTQYF
TRBD1,TRBJ2-2,TRBV7-9,NA,TGTGCCAGCCGATCGACACCCAGGGGGACCGGGGAGCTGTTTTTT,CASRSTPRGTGELFF
NA,TRBJ2-3,TRBV28,NA,TGTGCCAGCAGTTTCTTGGACAGTCATTTGAGCACAGATACGCAGTATTTT,CASSFLDSHLSTDTQYF
NA,TRBJ2-1,TRBV10-3,once,TGTGCCATCAGTGCGGATGGTCGGGTCTCCTACAATGAGCAGTTCTTC,CAISADGRVSYNEQFF
TRBD1,TRBJ2-1,TRBV28,once,TGTGCCAGCAGTATGACAGGGTACGACAATGAGCAGTTCTTC,CASSMTGYDNEQFF
NA,TRBJ1-1,TRBV19,few,TGTGCCAGTAGTACGACCAGGGGAAGGGCGAACACTGAAGCTTTCTTT,CASSTTRGRANTEAFF
TRBD1,TRBJ2-2,TRBV6-1,NA,TGTGCCAGCAGTGAGAGGACAGGGGTGGCATCGAACACCGGGGAGCTGTTTTTT,CASSERTGVASNTGELFF